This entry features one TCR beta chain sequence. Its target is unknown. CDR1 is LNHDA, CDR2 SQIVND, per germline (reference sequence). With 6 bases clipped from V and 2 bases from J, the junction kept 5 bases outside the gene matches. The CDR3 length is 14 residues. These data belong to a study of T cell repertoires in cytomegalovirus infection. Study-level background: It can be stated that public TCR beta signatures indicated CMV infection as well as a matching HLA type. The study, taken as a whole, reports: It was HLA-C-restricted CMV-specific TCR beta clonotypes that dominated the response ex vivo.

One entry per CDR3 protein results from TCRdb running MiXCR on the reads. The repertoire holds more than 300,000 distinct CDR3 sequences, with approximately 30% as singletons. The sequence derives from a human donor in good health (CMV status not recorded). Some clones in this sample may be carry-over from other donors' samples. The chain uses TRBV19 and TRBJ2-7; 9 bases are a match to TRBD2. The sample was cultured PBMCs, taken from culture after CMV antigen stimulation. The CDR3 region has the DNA TGTGCCAGTAGGTCAGCGGGAGGTACCTACGAGCAGTACTTC. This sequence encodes CASRSAGGTYEQYF.